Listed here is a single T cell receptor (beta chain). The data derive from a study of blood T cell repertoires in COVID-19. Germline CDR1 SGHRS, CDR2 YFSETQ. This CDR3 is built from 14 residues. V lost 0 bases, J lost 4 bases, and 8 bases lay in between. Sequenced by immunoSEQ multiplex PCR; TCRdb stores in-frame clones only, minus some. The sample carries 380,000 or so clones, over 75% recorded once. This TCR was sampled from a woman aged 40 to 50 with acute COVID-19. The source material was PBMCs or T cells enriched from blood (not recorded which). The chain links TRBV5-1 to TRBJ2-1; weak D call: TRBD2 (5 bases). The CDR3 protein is CASSLAEDYNEQFF. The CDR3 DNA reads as TGCGCCAGCAGCTTGGCGGAGGATTACAATGAGCAGTTCTTC.